A selection of T cell receptor beta chains follows, all from one sample in a study of prognosis after radiotherapy for stage I lung cancer. MiXCR, applied by TCRdb to the multiplex PCR reads, yields one record per CDR3 protein. This table has tens of thousands of distinct CDR3 sequences, roughly 45% appearing once. Sample: PBMCs, taken before or after stereotactic body radiation therapy (not recorded which). The receptors derive from a donor of 50 years or more with non-small cell lung cancer. Each CDR3 is given with its conserved first and last residue.

v_gene	j_gene	CDR3aa
TRBV6-1	TRBJ1-3	CASRGQGLSSGNTIYF
TRBV24-1	TRBJ2-2	CATSDLRGNTGELFF
TRBV7-6	TRBJ2-2	CASSLARDRPGELFF
TRBV20-1	TRBJ2-1	CSATGQVDEHFF
TRBV5-1	TRBJ2-7	CASSSGRTGGYEQYF
TRBV4-3	TRBJ1-2	CASSQDTGTGTLVGYGYTF
TRBV6-5	TRBJ1-5	CASSYAGWNQPQHF
TRBV12-3/TRBV12-4	TRBJ2-5	CASSFSSGRLRETQYF
TRBV7-3	TRBJ2-5	CASSPGGGLQETQYF
TRBV19	TRBJ1-2	CASSRQAFGYGYTF
TRBV6-2/TRBV6-3	TRBJ1-2	CASLGGPGYTF
TRBV7-9	TRBJ2-3	CASSLTRGGRRFPDTQYF
TRBV6-1	TRBJ2-7	CASTGGSLDEQYF
TRBV9	TRBJ1-1	CASSTGTGHTTEAFF
TRBV6-1	TRBJ2-3	CASSAQGTDTQYF
TRBV7-7	TRBJ2-1	CASSPQGLGNEQFF
TRBV28	TRBJ2-7	CASSTEGQGKDEQYF
TRBV7-3	TRBJ2-5	CASSLTGKETQYF
TRBV10-3	TRBJ2-7	CAIIGDSHEQYF